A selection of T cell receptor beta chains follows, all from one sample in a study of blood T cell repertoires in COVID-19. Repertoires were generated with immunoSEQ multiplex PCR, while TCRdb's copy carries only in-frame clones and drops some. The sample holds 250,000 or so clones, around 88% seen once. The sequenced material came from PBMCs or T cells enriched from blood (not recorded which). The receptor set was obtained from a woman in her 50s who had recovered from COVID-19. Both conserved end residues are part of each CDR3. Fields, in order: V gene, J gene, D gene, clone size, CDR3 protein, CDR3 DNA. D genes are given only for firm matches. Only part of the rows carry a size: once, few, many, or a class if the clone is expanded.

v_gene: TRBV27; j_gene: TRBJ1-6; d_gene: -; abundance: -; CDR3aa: CASSPILGSLGALHF; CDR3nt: TGTGCCAGCAGTCCCATCTTAGGGAGCCTTGGGGCCCTCCACTTT
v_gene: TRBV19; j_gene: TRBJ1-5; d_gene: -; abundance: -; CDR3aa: CASSINWGGGQPQHF; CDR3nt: TGTGCCAGTAGCATCAACTGGGGCGGGGGTCAGCCCCAGCATTTT
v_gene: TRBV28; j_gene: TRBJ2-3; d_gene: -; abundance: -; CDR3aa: CASSLFRVLTDTQYF; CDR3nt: TGTGCCAGCAGTTTATTCAGGGTCCTCACAGATACGCAGTATTTT
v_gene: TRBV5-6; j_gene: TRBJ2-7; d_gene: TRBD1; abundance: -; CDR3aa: CASSLDRGYEQYF; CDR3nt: TGTGCCAGCAGCTTGGACAGGGGGTACGAGCAGTACTTC
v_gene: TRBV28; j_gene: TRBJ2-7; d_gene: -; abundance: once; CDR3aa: CASSFWRKAYEQYF; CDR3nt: TGTGCCAGCAGTTTTTGGCGGAAAGCCTACGAGCAGTACTTC
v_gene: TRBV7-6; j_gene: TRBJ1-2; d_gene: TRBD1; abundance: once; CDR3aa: CASSPQGANYGYTF; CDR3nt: TGTGCCAGCAGCCCCCAGGGGGCGAACTATGGCTACACCTTC
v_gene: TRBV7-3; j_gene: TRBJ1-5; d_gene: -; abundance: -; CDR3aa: CASRHQPQHF; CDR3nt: TGTGCCAGCAGACACCAGCCCCAGCATTTT
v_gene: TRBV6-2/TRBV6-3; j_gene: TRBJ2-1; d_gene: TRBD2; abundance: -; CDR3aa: CASSGGREEQFF; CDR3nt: TGTGCCAGTAGCGGGGGGAGGGAGGAGCAGTTCTTC
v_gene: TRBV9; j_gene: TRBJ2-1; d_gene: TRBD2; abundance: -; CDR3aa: CASSAHSGRESYNEQFF; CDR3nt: TGTGCCAGCAGCGCACACTCGGGGCGGGAGTCCTACAATGAGCAGTTCTTC
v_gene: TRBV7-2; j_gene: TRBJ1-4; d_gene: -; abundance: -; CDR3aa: CASSLARDNEKLFF; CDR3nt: TGTGCCAGCAGCTTAGCACGGGATAATGAAAAACTGTTTTTT
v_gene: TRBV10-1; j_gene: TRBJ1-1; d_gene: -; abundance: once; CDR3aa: CASNVRMRMNTEAFF; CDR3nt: TGCGCCAGCAATGTTAGAATGAGAATGAACACTGAAGCTTTCTTT
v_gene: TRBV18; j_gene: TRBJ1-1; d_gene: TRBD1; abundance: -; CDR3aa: CASSPGQGANTEAFF; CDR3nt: TGTGCCAGCTCCCCTGGACAGGGGGCGAACACTGAAGCTTTCTTT
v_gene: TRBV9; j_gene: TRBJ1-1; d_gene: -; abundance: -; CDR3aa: CASSVEGVNTEAFF; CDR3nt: TGTGCCAGCAGCGTAGAGGGGGTGAACACTGAAGCTTTCTTT
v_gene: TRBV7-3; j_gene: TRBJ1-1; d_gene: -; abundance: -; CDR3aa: CASREGLNTEAFF; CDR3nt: TGTGCCAGCAGGGAGGGGTTAAACACTGAAGCTTTCTTT
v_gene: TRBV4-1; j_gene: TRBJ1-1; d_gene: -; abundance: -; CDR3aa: CASSQDGTVLNTEAFF; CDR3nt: TGCGCCAGCAGCCAAGATGGAACAGTCTTGAACACTGAAGCTTTCTTT
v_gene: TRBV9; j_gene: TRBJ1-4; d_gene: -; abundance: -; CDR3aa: CASSVSREKLFF; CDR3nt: TGTGCCAGCAGCGTAAGTCGGGAAAAACTGTTTTTT
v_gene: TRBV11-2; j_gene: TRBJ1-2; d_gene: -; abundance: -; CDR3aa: CASSLSPGPAYGYTF; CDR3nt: TGTGCCAGCAGCTTATCGCCAGGGCCCGCCTATGGCTACACCTTC
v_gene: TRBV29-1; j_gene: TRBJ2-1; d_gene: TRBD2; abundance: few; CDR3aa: CSVDGLAGTSYNEQFF; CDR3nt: TGCAGCGTTGACGGACTAGCGGGGACCTCCTACAATGAGCAGTTCTTC